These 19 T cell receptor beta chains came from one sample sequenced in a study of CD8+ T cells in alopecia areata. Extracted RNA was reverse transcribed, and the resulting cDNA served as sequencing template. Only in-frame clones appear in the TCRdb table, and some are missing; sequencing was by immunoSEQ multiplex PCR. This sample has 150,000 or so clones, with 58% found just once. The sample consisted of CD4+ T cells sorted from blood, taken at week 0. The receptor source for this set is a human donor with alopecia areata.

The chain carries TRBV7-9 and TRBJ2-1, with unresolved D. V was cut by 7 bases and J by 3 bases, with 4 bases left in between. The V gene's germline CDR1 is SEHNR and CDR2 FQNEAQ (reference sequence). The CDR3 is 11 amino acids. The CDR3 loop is CASKGYNEQFF. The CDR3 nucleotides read TGTGCCAGCAAGGGCTACAATGAGCAGTTCTTC.

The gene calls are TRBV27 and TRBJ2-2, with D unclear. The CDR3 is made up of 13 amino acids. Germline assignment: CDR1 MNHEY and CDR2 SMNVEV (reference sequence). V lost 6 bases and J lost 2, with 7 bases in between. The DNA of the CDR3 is TGTGCCAGCAGAATACTTAACACCGGGGAGCTGTTTTTT. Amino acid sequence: CASRILNTGELFF.

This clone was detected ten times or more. The CDR3 sequence is CASGLVSGSSQHF. In nucleotides, the CDR3 is TGTGCTAGTGGTTTGGTATCTGGCAGTTCCCAGCATTTT. The genes are TRBV12-5 and TRBJ1-5; D unresolved. Per germline, CDR1 LGHNT and CDR2 FRNRAP. The CDR3 extends over 13 amino acids. V was shortened by 0 bases and J by 11 bases, with 11 bases between the two germline ends.

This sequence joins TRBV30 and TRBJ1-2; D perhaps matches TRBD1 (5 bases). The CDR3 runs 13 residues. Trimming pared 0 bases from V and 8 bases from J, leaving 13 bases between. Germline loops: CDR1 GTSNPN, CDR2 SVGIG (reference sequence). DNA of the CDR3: TGTGCCTGGAGTGTACCCGGGGGTGAAGGCTACACCTTC. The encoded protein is CAWSVPGGEGYTF.

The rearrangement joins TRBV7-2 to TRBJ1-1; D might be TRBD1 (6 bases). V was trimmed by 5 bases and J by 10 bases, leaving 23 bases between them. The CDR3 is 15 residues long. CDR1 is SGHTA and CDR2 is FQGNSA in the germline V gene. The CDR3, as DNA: TGTGCCAGCAGCCAGAGACAGGTTCCAGAGGGAAGAGCTTTCTTT. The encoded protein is CASSQRQVPEGRAFF. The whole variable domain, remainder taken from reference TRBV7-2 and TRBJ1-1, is GAGVSQSPSNKVTEKGKDVELRCDPISGHTALYWYRQSLGQGLEFLIYFQGNSAPDKSGLPSDRFSAERTGGSVSTLTIQRTQQEDSAVYLCASSQRQVPEGRAFFGQGTRLTVV.

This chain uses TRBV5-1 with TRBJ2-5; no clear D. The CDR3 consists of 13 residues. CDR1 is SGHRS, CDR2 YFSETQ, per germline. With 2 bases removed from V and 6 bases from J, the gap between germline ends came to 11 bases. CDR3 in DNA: TGCGCCAGCAGCTTTGGGGTTGCAAAGACCCAGTACTTC. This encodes CASSFGVAKTQYF.

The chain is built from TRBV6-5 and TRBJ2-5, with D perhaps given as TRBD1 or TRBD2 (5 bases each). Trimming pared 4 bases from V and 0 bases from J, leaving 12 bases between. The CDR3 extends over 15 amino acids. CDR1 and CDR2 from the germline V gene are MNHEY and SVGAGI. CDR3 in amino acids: CASSSGAFYQETQYF. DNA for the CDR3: TGTGCCAGCAGTTCCGGGGCCTTCTACCAAGAGACCCAGTACTTC.

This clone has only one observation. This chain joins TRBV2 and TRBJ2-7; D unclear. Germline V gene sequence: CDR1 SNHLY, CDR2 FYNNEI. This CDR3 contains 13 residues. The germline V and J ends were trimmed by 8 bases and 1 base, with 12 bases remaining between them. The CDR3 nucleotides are TGTGCCAGCGAGCTGAAGTCGTCCTACGAGCAGTACTTC. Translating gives CASELKSSYEQYF.

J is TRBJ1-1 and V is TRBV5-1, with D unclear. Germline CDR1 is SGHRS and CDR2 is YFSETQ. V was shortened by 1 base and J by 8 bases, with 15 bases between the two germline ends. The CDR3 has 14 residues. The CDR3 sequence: CASSLMQARTEAFF. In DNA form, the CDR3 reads TGCGCCAGCAGCTTGATGCAGGCCCGGACGGAAGCTTTCTTT.

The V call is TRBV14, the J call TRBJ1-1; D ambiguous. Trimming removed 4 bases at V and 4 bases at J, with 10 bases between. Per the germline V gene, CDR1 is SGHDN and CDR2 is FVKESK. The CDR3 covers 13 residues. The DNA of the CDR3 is TGTGCCAGCAGCCCAAGGACGTTCACTGAAGCTTTCTTT. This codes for CASSPRTFTEAFF.

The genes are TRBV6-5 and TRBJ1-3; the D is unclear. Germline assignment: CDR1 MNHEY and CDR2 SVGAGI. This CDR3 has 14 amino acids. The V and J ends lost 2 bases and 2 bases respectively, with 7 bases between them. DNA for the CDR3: TGTGCCAGCAGTTACCTTGGGACTGGAAACACCATATATTTT. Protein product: CASSYLGTGNTIYF.

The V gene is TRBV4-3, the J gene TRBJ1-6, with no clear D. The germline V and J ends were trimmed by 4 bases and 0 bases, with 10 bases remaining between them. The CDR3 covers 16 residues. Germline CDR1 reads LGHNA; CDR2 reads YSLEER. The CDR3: CASSPSYSSYNSPLHF. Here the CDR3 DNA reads TGCGCCAGCAGCCCTTCGTATAGCTCCTATAATTCACCCCTCCACTTT.

This CDR3 is CASNPSGGDTQYF. The CDR3 nucleotides read TGCGCCAGCAACCCGTCCGGTGGGGATACGCAGTATTTT. The chain uses TRBV5-1 and TRBJ2-3, with D unclear. V was cut by 6 bases and J by 6 bases, with 14 bases left in between. Germline V gives CDR1 SGHRS, CDR2 YFSETQ. CDR3 length: 13 residues.

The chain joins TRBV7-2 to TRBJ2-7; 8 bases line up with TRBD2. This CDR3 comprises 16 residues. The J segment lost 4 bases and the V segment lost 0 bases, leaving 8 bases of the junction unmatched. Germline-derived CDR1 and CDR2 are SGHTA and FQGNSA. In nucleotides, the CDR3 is TGTGCCAGCAGCTTAGCCCCCGGGACTAGTGGGTACGAGCAGTACTTC. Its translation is CASSLAPGTSGYEQYF. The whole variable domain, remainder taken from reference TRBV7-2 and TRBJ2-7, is GAGVSQSPSNKVTEKGKDVELRCDPISGHTALYWYRQSLGQGLEFLIYFQGNSAPDKSGLPSDRFSAERTGGSVSTLTIQRTQQEDSAVYLCASSLAPGTSGYEQYFGPGTRLTVT.

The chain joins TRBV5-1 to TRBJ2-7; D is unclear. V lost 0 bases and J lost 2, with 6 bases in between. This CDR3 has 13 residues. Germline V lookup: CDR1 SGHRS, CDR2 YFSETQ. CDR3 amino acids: CASSLDSPYEQYF. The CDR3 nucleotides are TGCGCCAGCAGCTTGGACAGCCCCTACGAGCAGTACTTC.

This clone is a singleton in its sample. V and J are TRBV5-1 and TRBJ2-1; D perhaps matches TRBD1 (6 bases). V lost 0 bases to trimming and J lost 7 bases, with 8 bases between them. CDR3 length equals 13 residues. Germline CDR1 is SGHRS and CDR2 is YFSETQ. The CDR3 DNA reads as TGCGCCAGCAGCTTGGACAGGGCTAATGAGCAGTTCTTC. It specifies CASSLDRANEQFF.

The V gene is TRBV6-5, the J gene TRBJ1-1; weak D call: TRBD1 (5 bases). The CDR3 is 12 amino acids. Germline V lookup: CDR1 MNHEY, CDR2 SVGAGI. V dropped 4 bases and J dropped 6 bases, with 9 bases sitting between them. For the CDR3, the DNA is TGTGCCAGCAGTTTCGGGGACTCTGAAGCTTTCTTT. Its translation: CASSFGDSEAFF.

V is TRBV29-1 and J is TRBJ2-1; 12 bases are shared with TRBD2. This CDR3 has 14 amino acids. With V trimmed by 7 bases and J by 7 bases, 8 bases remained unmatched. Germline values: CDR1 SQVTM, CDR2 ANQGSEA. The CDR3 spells CSAQLAGGGNEQFF. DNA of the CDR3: TGCAGCGCCCAACTAGCGGGGGGAGGGAATGAGCAGTTCTTC.

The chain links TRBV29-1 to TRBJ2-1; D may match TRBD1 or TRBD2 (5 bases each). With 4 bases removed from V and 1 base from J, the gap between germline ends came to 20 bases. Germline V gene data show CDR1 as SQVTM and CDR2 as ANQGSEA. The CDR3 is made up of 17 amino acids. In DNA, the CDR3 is TGCAGCGTTGTCGGGACCCCCGAGAGGCTATCCTACAATGAGCAGTTCTTC. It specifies CSVVGTPERLSYNEQFF.